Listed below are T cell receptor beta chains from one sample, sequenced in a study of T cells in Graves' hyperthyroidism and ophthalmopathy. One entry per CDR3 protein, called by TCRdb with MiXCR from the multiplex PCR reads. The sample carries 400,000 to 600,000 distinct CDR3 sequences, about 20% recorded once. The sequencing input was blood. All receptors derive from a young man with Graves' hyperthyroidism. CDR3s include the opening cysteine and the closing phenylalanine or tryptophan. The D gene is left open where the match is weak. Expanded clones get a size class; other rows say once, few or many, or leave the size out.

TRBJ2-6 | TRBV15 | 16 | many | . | CATSRDPQAGANVLTF | TGTGCCACCAGCAGAGATCCGCAGGCTGGGGCCAACGTCCTGACTTTC
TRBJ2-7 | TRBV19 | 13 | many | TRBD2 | CASSIKRDGEQYF | TGTGCCAGTAGTATAAAGCGGGACGGCGAGCAGTACTTC
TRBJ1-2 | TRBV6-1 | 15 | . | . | CASTTSRAGGLGYTF | TGTGCCAGCACCACCTCCCGGGCTGGGGGGCTTGGCTACACCTTC
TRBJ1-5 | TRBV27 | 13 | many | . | CASSLSGNQPQHF | TGTGCCAGCAGTTTGTCAGGAAATCAGCCCCAGCATTTT
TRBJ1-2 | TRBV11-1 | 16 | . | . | CASSLPLGNPPYGYTF | TGTGCCAGCAGCCTCCCCCTCGGAAATCCTCCCTATGGCTACACCTTC
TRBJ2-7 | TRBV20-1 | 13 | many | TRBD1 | CSASTGGVYEQYF | TGCAGTGCTTCGACAGGGGGCGTTTACGAGCAGTACTTC
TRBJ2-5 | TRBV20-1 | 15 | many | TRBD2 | CSAMTPGLVGETQYF | TGCAGTGCTATGACCCCGGGACTAGTAGGAGAGACCCAGTACTTC
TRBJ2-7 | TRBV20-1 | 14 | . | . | CSARDFRQGTEQYF | TGCAGTGCTAGAGATTTCAGGCAGGGGACCGAGCAGTACTTC
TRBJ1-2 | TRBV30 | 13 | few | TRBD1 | CAWSRDRGRGYTF | TGTGCCTGGAGCCGCGACAGGGGCAGAGGCTACACCTTC
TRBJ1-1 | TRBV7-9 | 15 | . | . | CASSLDGAGGTEAFF | TGTGCCAGCAGCTTAGACGGGGCCGGGGGGACTGAAGCTTTCTTT
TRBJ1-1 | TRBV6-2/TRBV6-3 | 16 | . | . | CASSYSIREQATEAFF | TGTGCCAGCAGTTACTCGATTCGGGAACAGGCCACTGAAGCTTTCTTT
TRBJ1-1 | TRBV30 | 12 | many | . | CAWNGENTEAFF | TGTGCCTGGAACGGGGAGAACACTGAAGCTTTCTTT
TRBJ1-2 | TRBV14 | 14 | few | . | CASSQTWGGAGYTF | TGTGCCAGCAGCCAAACCTGGGGAGGAGCCGGCTACACCTTC
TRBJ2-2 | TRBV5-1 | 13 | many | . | CASSLEGSGELFF | TGCGCCAGCAGCTTGGAAGGGTCCGGGGAGCTGTTTTTT
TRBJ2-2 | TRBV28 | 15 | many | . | CASSFSGRWNGELFF | TGTGCCAGCAGTTTTTCAGGGAGGTGGAACGGGGAGCTGTTTTTT
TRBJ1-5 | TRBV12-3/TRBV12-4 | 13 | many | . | CASSRPGDQPQHF | TGTGCCAGCAGTCGACCCGGGGATCAGCCCCAGCATTTT
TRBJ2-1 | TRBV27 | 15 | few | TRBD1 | CASRQDGTGNNEQFF | TGTGCCAGCAGACAGGATGGGACAGGGAACAATGAGCAGTTCTTC
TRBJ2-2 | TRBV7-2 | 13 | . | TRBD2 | CASSWTSPGELFF | TGTGCCAGCAGCTGGACTAGTCCCGGGGAGCTGTTTTTT
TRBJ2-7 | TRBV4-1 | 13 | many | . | CASSHLEGNEQYF | TGCGCCAGCAGCCACTTAGAGGGCAACGAGCAGTACTTC
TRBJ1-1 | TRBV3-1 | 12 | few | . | CASSRGQSEAFF | TGTGCCAGCAGCCGAGGACAGAGTGAAGCCTTCTTT
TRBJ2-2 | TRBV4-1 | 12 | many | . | CASSQDVGELFF | TGCGCCAGCAGCCAAGATGTCGGGGAGCTGTTTTTT
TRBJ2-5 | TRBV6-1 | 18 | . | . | CASSEAPPPGRSQETQYF | TGTGCCAGCAGTGAAGCCCCCCCGCCGGGACGATCCCAAGAGACCCAGTACTTC
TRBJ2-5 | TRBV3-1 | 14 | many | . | CASSQMGREETQYF | TGTGCCAGCAGCCAAATGGGACGAGAGGAGACCCAGTACTTC
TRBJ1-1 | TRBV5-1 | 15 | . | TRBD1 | CASSSTGTGNTEAFF | TGCGCCAGCAGCTCAACCGGGACAGGGAACACTGAAGCTTTCTTT
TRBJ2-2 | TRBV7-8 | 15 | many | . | CASSTQSLGGGELFF | TGTGCCAGCAGCACGCAGAGCCTTGGAGGAGGGGAGCTGTTTTTT
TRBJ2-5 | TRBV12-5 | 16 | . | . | CASGLVLLGRRETQYF | TGTGCTAGTGGTTTGGTACTTCTGGGTCGTAGAGAGACCCAGTACTTC
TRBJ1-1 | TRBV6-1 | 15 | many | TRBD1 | CASSDDRGYNTEAFF | TGTGCCAGCAGTGACGACAGGGGTTATAACACTGAAGCTTTCTTT
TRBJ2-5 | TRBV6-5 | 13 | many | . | CASRGLTPETQYF | TGTGCCAGCAGGGGACTCACCCCGGAGACCCAGTACTTC